Below, 12 T cell receptor beta chains from the same sample are listed, as sequenced in a study of shared clonotypes between healthy human individuals. The method was immunoSEQ multiplex PCR; TCRdb's version includes in-frame clones alone and lacks a portion of them. The sample holds 2,100,000 or so clones; approximately 96% are singletons and the top ten take more than 0.1%. Sequences were obtained from naive CD4+ T cells sorted from blood. Noted subset: CD45RA+ positively selected. All receptors come from a man aged 18 to 30 in good health.

As regards this clone: This sample includes further DNA sequences coding for the same CDR3. The chain combines TRBV6-5 with TRBJ2-1; 14 positions agree with TRBD2. V lost 6 bases and J lost 7; bases outside the gene matches: 5. Per the germline V gene, CDR1 is MNHEY and CDR2 is SVGAGI. The CDR3 loop spans 15 amino acids. As DNA, the CDR3 is TGTGCCAGCAGCCGGGGGACTAGCGGGAGTAATGAGCAGTTCTTC. It translates to CASSRGTSGSNEQFF.

The V call is TRBV5-1, the J call TRBJ1-5; unclear D gene. V lost 5 bases and J lost 1, with 13 bases in between. This CDR3 is built from 15 residues. Germline CDR1 reads SGHRS; CDR2 reads YFSETQ. This chain's CDR3 is CASRPDGSSNQPQHF. CDR3 nucleotide sequence: TGCGCCAGCAGACCGGATGGATCGAGCAATCAGCCCCAGCATTTT. Using reference TRBV5-1 and TRBJ1-5 for the parts outside the CDR3, the full variable domain is KAGVTQTPRYLIKTRGQQVTLSCSPISGHRSVSWYQQTPGQGLQFLFEYFSETQRNKGNFPGRFSGRQFSNSRSEMNVSTLELGDSALYLCASRPDGSSNQPQHFGDGTRLSIL.

The chain combines TRBV4-1 with TRBJ2-5; 9 nucleotides line up with TRBD2. Looked up from germline, CDR1 is MGHRA and CDR2 is YSYEKL. The CDR3 is made up of 17 amino acids. Unmatched junction bases numbered 11, after V lost 4 bases and J lost 2 bases. CDR3 nucleotide sequence: TGCGCCAGCAGCCCCCCGGGAGCGGGAGGTTGGCAAGAGACCCAGTACTTC. This gives the protein CASSPPGAGGWQETQYF.

The rearrangement joins TRBV5-5 to TRBJ2-5, with D uncertain. Germline-derived CDR1 and CDR2 are SGHKS and YYEKEE (reference sequence). The CDR3 consists of 12 residues. The V and J ends lost 0 bases and 5 bases respectively, with 5 bases between them. The CDR3 is CASSLGSETQYF. CDR3 DNA sequence: TGTGCCAGCAGCTTGGGCTCGGAGACCCAGTACTTC. Filled out from reference TRBV5-5 and TRBJ2-5, the complete variable domain reads DAGVTQSPTHLIKTRGQQVTLRCSPISGHKSVSWYQQVLGQGPQFIFQYYEKEERGRGNFPDRFSARQFPNYSSELNVNALLLGDSALYLCASSLGSETQYFGPGTRLLVL.

This rearrangement joins TRBV5-4 to TRBJ2-1; 9 bases align to TRBD2. CDR3 length: 16 amino acids. The germline V gene encodes CDR1 SGHNT and CDR2 YYREEE (reference sequence). V shed 3 bases and J 5 bases; nucleotides not matched to a gene: 9. CDR3 amino acids: CASSSPSGRYHNEQFF. The CDR3 nucleotides are TGTGCCAGCAGCTCCCCCAGCGGGAGGTATCACAATGAGCAGTTCTTC.

The CDR3 spells CASTRAGDTYEQYF. CDR3 DNA sequence: TGTGCCTCGACGAGGGCGGGGGATACCTACGAGCAGTACTTC. The V and J genes are TRBV6-1 and TRBJ2-7, with 7 bases identical to TRBD2. CDR3 length: 14 amino acids. The V gene end was trimmed by 11 bases and the J gene end by 2 bases; junction bases not matched to a gene: 12. The germline CDR1 and CDR2 sequences are MNHNS and SASEGT.

The genes are TRBV5-5 and TRBJ1-5; D remains ambiguous. CDR1 is SGHKS and CDR2 is YYEKEE in the germline V gene (reference sequence). The CDR3 runs to 15 residues. Trimming left V 0 bases short and J 1 base short, with 8 bases between. CDR3 amino acids: CASSLGGPSNQPQHF. As DNA, the CDR3 is TGTGCCAGCAGCTTGGGAGGGCCAAGCAATCAGCCCCAGCATTTT.

This chain connects TRBV29-1 to TRBJ1-1; a possible D gene is TRBD1 (5 bases). Looked up from germline, CDR1 is SQVTM and CDR2 is ANQGSEA. Trimming cost V 3 bases and J 5 bases, with 13 bases left between them. The CDR3 spans 13 residues. The CDR3 region is CSVERDRDTEAFF. The CDR3 nucleotides read TGCAGCGTTGAGCGGGACCGAGATACTGAAGCTTTCTTT.

A single count supports this clone. In DNA form, the CDR3 reads TGTGCCAGCAGTGTTGATCGGACCGGGGAGCTGTTTTTT. This sequence encodes CASSVDRTGELFF. The chain couples TRBV2 to TRBJ2-2; the D is unclear. CDR3 size: 13 residues. Germline CDR1 and CDR2: SNHLY and FYNNEI. Trimming shortened V by 4 bases and J by 5 bases, and 8 bases separated the two germline ends.

Here the CDR3 reads CASSQDHGGGEQFF. The CDR3 region has the DNA TGCGCCAGCAGCCAAGATCATGGCGGGGGTGAGCAGTTCTTC. This chain links TRBV4-3 with TRBJ2-1, with TRBD2 identical over 7 bases. The CDR3 runs to 14 residues. The germline gives CDR1 LGHNA, CDR2 YSLEER. V shed 0 bases and J 9 bases; nucleotides not matched to a gene: 5.

CDR3: CASRGFGETQYF. The CDR3 DNA sequence: TGTGCCAGCAGAGGGTTTGGAGAGACCCAGTACTTC. V is TRBV6-5 and J is TRBJ2-5, with D hard to call. Germline CDR1 and CDR2: MNHEY and SVGAGI. The CDR3 is made up of 12 amino acids. V was pared by 6 bases and J by 4 bases, with 9 bases between.

V gene TRBV18 combines with J gene TRBJ2-1; the D gene is possibly TRBD2 (5 bases). The V and J ends lost 7 bases and 7 bases respectively, with 11 bases between them. The CDR3 totals 12 residues. CDR1 and CDR2 (germline): KGHSH, LQKENI. The CDR3 sequence is CASLTLGNEQFF. CDR3 bases: TGTGCCAGCTTGACACTAGGGAATGAGCAGTTCTTC.